This is a list of T cell receptor beta chains from one sample in a study of blood T cell repertoires in COVID-19. Data came from immunoSEQ multiplex PCR; TCRdb stores just in-frame clones and leaves some out. The sample has roughly 93,000 clones, roughly 80% seen once. Material for sequencing was peripheral blood. These receptors were taken from a woman aged 80 or older with acute or convalescent COVID-19. Both conserved end residues are part of each CDR3. A D gene is named only where the DNA matches it firmly. Clone size is not always given. Where it is, it says once, few, many or a class for expanded clones.

v_call: TRBV7-2
j_call: TRBJ2-1
d_call: -
clone_size: -
cdr3_nt: TGTGCCAGCAGCCCATCTAGGATTGTAGGAGGGCAGGGTAATGAGCAGTTCTTC
cdr3_aa: CASSPSRIVGGQGNEQFF

v_call: TRBV6-2/TRBV6-3
j_call: TRBJ1-1
d_call: -
clone_size: -
cdr3_nt: TGTGCCAGCAGTTACGTGGTTGGGGGCAGAATGAACACTGAAGCTTTCTTT
cdr3_aa: CASSYVVGGRMNTEAFF

v_call: TRBV6-5
j_call: TRBJ1-2
d_call: -
clone_size: -
cdr3_nt: TGTGCCAGCAGCCCCGGGATGGCTGGCTACACCTTC
cdr3_aa: CASSPGMAGYTF

v_call: TRBV9
j_call: TRBJ1-1
d_call: -
clone_size: -
cdr3_nt: TGTGCCAGCAGCCCCCAGGGGAAGGCGAACACTGAAGCTTTCTTT
cdr3_aa: CASSPQGKANTEAFF

v_call: TRBV11-2
j_call: TRBJ1-2
d_call: -
clone_size: -
cdr3_nt: TGTGCCAGCAGCTCCCTGACAAGGAACTATGGCTACACCTTC
cdr3_aa: CASSSLTRNYGYTF

v_call: TRBV5-1
j_call: TRBJ2-5
d_call: TRBD1
clone_size: -
cdr3_nt: TGCGCCAGCAGCTTGGCCCCAGGGGGCGGAGAGACCCAGTACTTC
cdr3_aa: CASSLAPGGGETQYF

v_call: TRBV5-1
j_call: TRBJ2-7
d_call: -
clone_size: -
cdr3_nt: TGCGCCAGCTCAGGCCGGGACAACTCCTACGAGCAGTACTTC
cdr3_aa: CASSGRDNSYEQYF

v_call: TRBV7-2
j_call: TRBJ1-3
d_call: -
clone_size: once
cdr3_nt: TGTGCCAGCAGCCCTGGGAGGGGCCTTTTCGGAAACACCATATATTTT
cdr3_aa: CASSPGRGLFGNTIYF

v_call: TRBV27
j_call: TRBJ2-5
d_call: -
clone_size: -
cdr3_nt: TGTGCCAGCAGTGCGAGTTGGTACCAAGAGACCCAGTACTTC
cdr3_aa: CASSASWYQETQYF

v_call: TRBV28
j_call: TRBJ1-1
d_call: TRBD1
clone_size: -
cdr3_nt: TGTGCCAGCAGTTCGGGACAGGATGAACAAGCTTTCTTT
cdr3_aa: CASSSGQDEQAFF

v_call: TRBV6-6
j_call: TRBJ2-2
d_call: -
clone_size: -
cdr3_nt: TGTGCCAGCACCACCGGGGAGCTGCCCTCCCGAGTTTTT
cdr3_aa: CASTTGELPSRVF

v_call: TRBV28
j_call: TRBJ1-2
d_call: -
clone_size: -
cdr3_nt: TGTGCCATCCCAGGGGTTTCCTATGGCTACACCTTC
cdr3_aa: CAIPGVSYGYTF

v_call: TRBV18
j_call: TRBJ2-3
d_call: TRBD1
clone_size: -
cdr3_nt: TGTGCCAGCTCAATTCTACCGGGACAGGGGGATACAGATACGCAGTATTTT
cdr3_aa: CASSILPGQGDTDTQYF

v_call: TRBV6-1
j_call: TRBJ1-1
d_call: -
clone_size: -
cdr3_nt: TGTGCCAGCAGTGAGACAGGTAACACTGAAGCTTTCTTT
cdr3_aa: CASSETGNTEAFF

v_call: TRBV5-1
j_call: TRBJ1-1
d_call: -
clone_size: -
cdr3_nt: TGCGCCAGCAGCTTGTCAGGGGAAAGCGGCACTGAAGCTTTCTTT
cdr3_aa: CASSLSGESGTEAFF

v_call: TRBV11-2
j_call: TRBJ2-7
d_call: -
clone_size: -
cdr3_nt: TGTGCCAGCAGCTTCGGCGGGGCCTACGAGCAGTACTTC
cdr3_aa: CASSFGGAYEQYF

v_call: TRBV3-1/TRBV3-2
j_call: TRBJ1-1
d_call: -
clone_size: once
cdr3_nt: TGTGCCAGCAGCCCTCAGGGTAACACTGAAGCTTTCTTT
cdr3_aa: CASSPQGNTEAFF

v_call: TRBV19
j_call: TRBJ2-3
d_call: TRBD2
clone_size: -
cdr3_nt: TGTGCCAGTAGTACGGGACTAGAGAAGTCGCGCACAGATACGCAGTATTTT
cdr3_aa: CASSTGLEKSRTDTQYF

v_call: TRBV5-1
j_call: TRBJ2-3
d_call: TRBD2
clone_size: -
cdr3_nt: TGCGCCAGCAGCTTGGCGGGGGGTTCTGATACGCAGTATTTT
cdr3_aa: CASSLAGGSDTQYF

v_call: TRBV28
j_call: TRBJ2-1
d_call: TRBD2
clone_size: -
cdr3_nt: TGTGCCAGCAGTTCCGGACTAGCGGGCGGTACTCAGAGCTCCTACAATGAGCAGTTCTTC
cdr3_aa: CASSSGLAGGTQSSYNEQFF

v_call: TRBV6-5
j_call: TRBJ2-4
d_call: -
clone_size: -
cdr3_nt: TGTGCCAGCAGTTACTCTAAGGGGTTTAGAAACATTCAGTACTTC
cdr3_aa: CASSYSKGFRNIQYF

v_call: TRBV4-2
j_call: TRBJ2-7
d_call: TRBD2
clone_size: -
cdr3_nt: TGTGCCAGCAGCCAAGAGGTGGCGGGGGACCCCTACGAGCAGTACTTC
cdr3_aa: CASSQEVAGDPYEQYF

v_call: TRBV3-1/TRBV3-2
j_call: TRBJ2-7
d_call: TRBD2
clone_size: -
cdr3_nt: TGTGCCAGCAGCCAAGGACCCCCCAGGGGCGGGGGGTACGAGCAGTACTTC
cdr3_aa: CASSQGPPRGGGYEQYF

v_call: TRBV4-1
j_call: TRBJ1-4
d_call: TRBD1
clone_size: -
cdr3_nt: TGCGCCAGCAGCCAACCGGACAGGGGGATAAATGAAAAACTGTTTTTT
cdr3_aa: CASSQPDRGINEKLFF

v_call: TRBV30
j_call: TRBJ1-6
d_call: -
clone_size: -
cdr3_nt: TGTGCCTGGAGTGCGCCCACCCCCGGGGTTCTAAATTCACCCCTCCACTTT
cdr3_aa: CAWSAPTPGVLNSPLHF

v_call: TRBV7-9
j_call: TRBJ1-4
d_call: -
clone_size: -
cdr3_nt: TGTGCCAGCAGCTTAGGTGGCGGGTCAAATGAAAAACTGTTTTTT
cdr3_aa: CASSLGGGSNEKLFF

v_call: TRBV5-1
j_call: TRBJ2-3
d_call: TRBD2
clone_size: -
cdr3_nt: TGCGCCAGTGGACTAGAGGGGGATACGCAGTATTTT
cdr3_aa: CASGLEGDTQYF

v_call: TRBV21-1
j_call: TRBJ1-5
d_call: -
clone_size: -
cdr3_nt: TGTGCCAGCAGCAATAGGAGGGAAGGGGTCAATCAGCCCCAGCATTTT
cdr3_aa: CASSNRREGVNQPQHF

v_call: TRBV10-3
j_call: TRBJ2-3
d_call: TRBD2
clone_size: -
cdr3_nt: TGTGCCATCAACCTAGCGGGGGACACAGATACGCAGTATTTT
cdr3_aa: CAINLAGDTDTQYF

v_call: TRBV28
j_call: TRBJ2-2
d_call: -
clone_size: -
cdr3_nt: TGTGCCAGCAGTTCGCAAGCGGGTAGACCCGGGGAGCTGTTTTTT
cdr3_aa: CASSSQAGRPGELFF

v_call: TRBV5-6
j_call: TRBJ1-2
d_call: -
clone_size: -
cdr3_nt: TGTGCCAGCAGCTTGAGAGAGACAGGCTATGGCTACACCTTC
cdr3_aa: CASSLRETGYGYTF

v_call: TRBV19
j_call: TRBJ2-2
d_call: TRBD2
clone_size: -
cdr3_nt: TGTGCCAGTAGTACTAGCGGGGGGACGAACACCGGGGAGCTGTTTTTT
cdr3_aa: CASSTSGGTNTGELFF

v_call: TRBV5-4
j_call: TRBJ2-3
d_call: TRBD1
clone_size: -
cdr3_nt: TGTGCCAGCAGCCAGATTCAGGGGGCCGGGGCAGATACGCAGTATTTT
cdr3_aa: CASSQIQGAGADTQYF

v_call: TRBV9
j_call: TRBJ2-2
d_call: TRBD2
clone_size: -
cdr3_nt: TGTGCCAGCAGCGTAGGGGTAGCGGGGTCGAACACCGGGGAGCTGTTTTTT
cdr3_aa: CASSVGVAGSNTGELFF

v_call: TRBV18
j_call: TRBJ2-3
d_call: -
clone_size: -
cdr3_nt: TGTGCCAGCTCAAGTACTCGCGGAGGGGCTAGCACAGATACGCAGTATTTT
cdr3_aa: CASSSTRGGASTDTQYF

v_call: TRBV3-1/TRBV3-2
j_call: TRBJ1-4
d_call: TRBD1
clone_size: -
cdr3_nt: TGTGCCAGCAGCCAAACAGGGGCCGGTGAAAAACTGTTTTTT
cdr3_aa: CASSQTGAGEKLFF

v_call: TRBV19
j_call: TRBJ2-3
d_call: -
clone_size: once
cdr3_nt: TGTGCCAGTAGATTCCAGGGGTTTGTGGAAGATACGCAGTATTTT
cdr3_aa: CASRFQGFVEDTQYF

v_call: TRBV19
j_call: TRBJ1-6
d_call: -
clone_size: -
cdr3_nt: TGTGCCAGTAGTGCGACCGCAGGGGTCTCACCCCTCCACTTT
cdr3_aa: CASSATAGVSPLHF

v_call: TRBV27
j_call: TRBJ1-4
d_call: -
clone_size: -
cdr3_nt: TGTGCCAGCAGTTTGTGGCAGGGAGGTGAAAAACTGTTTTTT
cdr3_aa: CASSLWQGGEKLFF

v_call: TRBV29-1
j_call: TRBJ1-1
d_call: TRBD1
clone_size: -
cdr3_nt: TGCAGCGTTGATTGGACAGGGGGAGGAACTGAAGCTTTCTTT
cdr3_aa: CSVDWTGGGTEAFF

v_call: TRBV2
j_call: TRBJ1-1
d_call: -
clone_size: -
cdr3_nt: TGTGCCAGCAGTGAACGGGGGACCACTGAAGCTTTCTTT
cdr3_aa: CASSERGTTEAFF

v_call: TRBV4-1
j_call: TRBJ1-2
d_call: -
clone_size: few
cdr3_nt: TGCGCCAGCAGCCAAGGACCAAGCGTCTCCTATGGCTACACCTTC
cdr3_aa: CASSQGPSVSYGYTF

v_call: TRBV5-6
j_call: TRBJ1-4
d_call: TRBD1
clone_size: -
cdr3_nt: TGTGCCAGCAGCTCCGGACAGGGAATAACAACTAATGAAAAACTGTTTTTT
cdr3_aa: CASSSGQGITTNEKLFF

v_call: TRBV29-1
j_call: TRBJ2-4
d_call: -
clone_size: -
cdr3_nt: TGCAGCGTTGTGTTGAGGTTAGGCAAAAACATTCAGTACTTC
cdr3_aa: CSVVLRLGKNIQYF

v_call: TRBV10-3
j_call: TRBJ2-5
d_call: TRBD2
clone_size: -
cdr3_nt: TGTGCCATCAGTGAGGGACTAGCGGGCGCAGAGACCCAGTACTTC
cdr3_aa: CAISEGLAGAETQYF

v_call: TRBV5-4
j_call: TRBJ1-1
d_call: -
clone_size: once
cdr3_nt: TGTGCCAGCAGCTCTACCGGGGGTGGCGCTGAAGCTTTCTTT
cdr3_aa: CASSSTGGGAEAFF

v_call: TRBV2
j_call: TRBJ1-5
d_call: -
clone_size: -
cdr3_nt: TGTGCCAGCAGTGAATCGGGTTATAGCAATCAGCCCCAGCATTTT
cdr3_aa: CASSESGYSNQPQHF

v_call: TRBV9
j_call: TRBJ1-1
d_call: -
clone_size: -
cdr3_nt: TGTGCCAGCAGCCCACCGGGGTGGAACACTGAAGCTTTCTTT
cdr3_aa: CASSPPGWNTEAFF

v_call: TRBV28
j_call: TRBJ2-5
d_call: -
clone_size: -
cdr3_nt: TGTGCCAGCAGCAGGGCAGGAGGTGGGAGGTCCAAAGAGACCCAGTACTTC
cdr3_aa: CASSRAGGGRSKETQYF

v_call: TRBV6-5
j_call: TRBJ1-1
d_call: TRBD1
clone_size: -
cdr3_nt: TGTGCCAGCACCCGCACAGGGGCCATGAACACTGAAGCTTTCTTT
cdr3_aa: CASTRTGAMNTEAFF

v_call: TRBV29-1
j_call: TRBJ1-1
d_call: TRBD1
clone_size: -
cdr3_nt: TGCAGCGGCCGACAGGGCTTGAACACTGAAGCTTTCTTT
cdr3_aa: CSGRQGLNTEAFF

v_call: TRBV19
j_call: TRBJ2-1
d_call: TRBD2
clone_size: -
cdr3_nt: TGTGCCAGTAGTTTAGCGGGGGGGCCTCGGAATGAGCAGTTCTTC
cdr3_aa: CASSLAGGPRNEQFF

v_call: TRBV18
j_call: TRBJ2-1
d_call: TRBD2
clone_size: -
cdr3_nt: TGTGCCAGCTCACCCCTAGCGGGGGGGAACAATGAGCAGTTCTTC
cdr3_aa: CASSPLAGGNNEQFF

v_call: TRBV5-1
j_call: TRBJ2-1
d_call: TRBD1
clone_size: -
cdr3_nt: TGCGCCAGCAGCGATACAGGGGGCTCGATCAATGAGCAGTTCTTC
cdr3_aa: CASSDTGGSINEQFF

v_call: TRBV19
j_call: TRBJ1-2
d_call: -
clone_size: once
cdr3_nt: TGTGCCAGTAGTATCACCAGGGGTGACTATGGCTACACCTTC
cdr3_aa: CASSITRGDYGYTF

v_call: TRBV11-2
j_call: TRBJ1-2
d_call: TRBD1
clone_size: -
cdr3_nt: TGTGCCAGCAGCTCAAGGCCGGACAGGGGGCTAGGCTACACCTTC
cdr3_aa: CASSSRPDRGLGYTF